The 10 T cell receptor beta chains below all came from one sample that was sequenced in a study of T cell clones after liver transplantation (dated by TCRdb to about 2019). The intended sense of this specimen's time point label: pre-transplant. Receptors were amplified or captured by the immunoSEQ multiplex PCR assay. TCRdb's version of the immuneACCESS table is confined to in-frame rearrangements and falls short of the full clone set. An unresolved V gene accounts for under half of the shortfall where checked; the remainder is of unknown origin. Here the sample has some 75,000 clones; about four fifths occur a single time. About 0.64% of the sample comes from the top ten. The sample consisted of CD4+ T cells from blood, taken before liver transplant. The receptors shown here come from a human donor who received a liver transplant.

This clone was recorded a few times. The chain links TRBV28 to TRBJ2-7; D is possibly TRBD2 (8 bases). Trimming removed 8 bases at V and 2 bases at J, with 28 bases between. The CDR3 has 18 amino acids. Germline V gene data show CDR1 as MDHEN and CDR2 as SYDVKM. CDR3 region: CASADRVGRREATYEQYF. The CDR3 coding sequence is TGTGCCAGCGCCGACAGGGTGGGTAGGCGGGAGGCCACCTACGAGCAGTACTTC.

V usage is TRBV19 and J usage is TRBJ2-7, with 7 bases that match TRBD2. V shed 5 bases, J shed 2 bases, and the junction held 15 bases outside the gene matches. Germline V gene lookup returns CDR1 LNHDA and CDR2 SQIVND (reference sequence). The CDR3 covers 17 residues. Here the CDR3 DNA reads TGTGCCAGTAGTCCTATATCCCACGGGGCGGGAGCCTACGAGCAGTACTTC. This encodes CASSPISHGAGAYEQYF.

The CDR3 nucleotides are TGTGCCAGCAGTTGGGGAGACAGGGACTCCTACAATGAGCAGTTCTTC. Residues: CASSWGDRDSYNEQFF. The chain uses TRBV28 and TRBJ2-1; the match to TRBD1 covers 7 bases. The CDR3 is 16 amino acids. Per germline, CDR1 MDHEN and CDR2 SYDVKM. The junction had 6 bases not matched to a gene; V was cut back by 4 bases and J by 0 bases.

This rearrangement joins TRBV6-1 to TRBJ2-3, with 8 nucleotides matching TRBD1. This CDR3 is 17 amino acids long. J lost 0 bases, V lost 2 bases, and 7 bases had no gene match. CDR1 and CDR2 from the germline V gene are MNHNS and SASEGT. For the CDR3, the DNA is TGTGCCAGCAGTGAACCGGACAGGGCAGGGAGCACAGATACGCAGTATTTT. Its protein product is CASSEPDRAGSTDTQYF.

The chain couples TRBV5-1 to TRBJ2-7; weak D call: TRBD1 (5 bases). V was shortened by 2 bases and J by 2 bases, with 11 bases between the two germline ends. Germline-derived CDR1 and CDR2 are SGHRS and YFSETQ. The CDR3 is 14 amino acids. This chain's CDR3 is CASSFRQYTYEQYF. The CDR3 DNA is TGCGCCAGCAGCTTTCGACAGTATACCTACGAGCAGTACTTC.

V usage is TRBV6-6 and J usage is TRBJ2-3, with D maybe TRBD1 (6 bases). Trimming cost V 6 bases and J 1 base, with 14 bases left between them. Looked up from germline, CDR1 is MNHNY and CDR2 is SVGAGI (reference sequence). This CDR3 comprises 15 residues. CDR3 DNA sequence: TGTGCCAGCAGCAATAGGGGGAGTGGCACAGATACGCAGTATTTT. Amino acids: CASSNRGSGTDTQYF.

The CDR3 loop is CASSFRGQGIEQYF. The DNA for the CDR3 is TGCGCCAGCAGCTTTAGGGGACAGGGAATCGAGCAGTACTTC. The chain employs TRBV5-1 and TRBJ2-7; 9 bases are a match to TRBD1. The germline V gene has CDR1 SGHRS and CDR2 YFSETQ. With 2 bases clipped from V and 6 bases from J, the junction kept 6 bases outside the gene matches. The CDR3 runs 14 residues.

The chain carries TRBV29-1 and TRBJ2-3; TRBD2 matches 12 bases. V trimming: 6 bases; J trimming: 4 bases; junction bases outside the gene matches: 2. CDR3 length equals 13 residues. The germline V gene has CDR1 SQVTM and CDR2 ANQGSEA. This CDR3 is CSVTSGSADTQYF. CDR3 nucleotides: TGCAGCGTGACTAGCGGGAGCGCAGATACGCAGTATTTT.

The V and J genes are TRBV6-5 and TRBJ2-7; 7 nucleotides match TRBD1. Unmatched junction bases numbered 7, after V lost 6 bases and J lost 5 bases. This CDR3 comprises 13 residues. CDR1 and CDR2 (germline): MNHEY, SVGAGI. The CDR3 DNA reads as TGTGCCAGCAGGCCGACAGGGATGAACGAGCAGTACTTC. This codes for CASRPTGMNEQYF.

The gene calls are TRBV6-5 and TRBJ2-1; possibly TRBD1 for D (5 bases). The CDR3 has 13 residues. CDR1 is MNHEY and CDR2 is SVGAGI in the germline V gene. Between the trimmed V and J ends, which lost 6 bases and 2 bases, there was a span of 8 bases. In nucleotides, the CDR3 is TGTGCCAGCAGCCTAGGGGCCTACAATGAGCAGTTCTTC. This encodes CASSLGAYNEQFF.